These T cell receptor beta chains were read from a single sample in a study of vaccination and CD4 T cells after COVID-19. Their antigen targets remain unknown. TCRdb independently ran MiXCR on the PCR reads; one entry per CDR3 protein. Here the sample spans approximately 9,900 distinct CDR3 sequences, approximately 51% being singletons. The sample comprised CD4+ T cells from blood, cultured in vitro. The source of these receptors is a human donor who had recovered from COVID-19. CDR3s include the opening cysteine and the closing phenylalanine or tryptophan. D genes are given only for firm matches. The size entry is marked missing in some rows and otherwise reads once, few, many or a size class.

V	J	size	D	CDR3	DNA
TRBV6-1	TRBJ1-2	few	TRBD1	CASSELRTGHYGYTF	TGTGCCAGCAGCGAGCTCCGGACAGGGCACTATGGCTACACCTTC
TRBV20-1	TRBJ1-1	.	.	CSARVSGMSPEAFF	TGCAGTGCTAGAGTCTCAGGGATGAGCCCTGAAGCTTTCTTT
TRBV6-2/TRBV6-3	TRBJ1-1	.	.	CASSRPLGGVNTEAFF	TGTGCCAGCAGTCGCCCCCTTGGGGGGGTGAACACTGAAGCTTTCTTT
TRBV14	TRBJ1-1	.	.	CASSRRTGALPEAFF	TGTGCCAGCAGCCGTAGAACCGGGGCCCTCCCTGAAGCTTTCTTT
TRBV21-1	TRBJ2-7	.	.	CASNSRAPYEQYF	TGTGCCAGCAACAGTCGGGCCCCCTACGAGCAGTACTTC
TRBV6-1	TRBJ1-2	few	TRBD1	CASTRDRVGYTF	TGTGCCAGCACCCGGGACAGGGTTGGCTACACCTTC
TRBV20-1	TRBJ2-2	.	TRBD2	CSARDRREGPTGELFF	TGCAGTGCTAGAGATCGGCGGGAGGGCCCGACCGGGGAGCTGTTTTTT
TRBV27	TRBJ2-1	.	TRBD1	CASSLKARTGGENEQFF	TGTGCCAGCAGCCTTAAGGCCCGGACAGGGGGTGAAAATGAGCAGTTCTTC
TRBV7-2	TRBJ1-5	.	.	CASSTRPGGPQHF	TGTGCCAGCAGCACCCGTCCTGGGGGTCCCCAGCATTTT
TRBV6-5	TRBJ1-6	once	.	CASSYSRTESSYNSPLHF	TGTGCCAGCAGTTACTCAAGGACTGAGAGCTCCTATAATTCACCCCTCCACTTT